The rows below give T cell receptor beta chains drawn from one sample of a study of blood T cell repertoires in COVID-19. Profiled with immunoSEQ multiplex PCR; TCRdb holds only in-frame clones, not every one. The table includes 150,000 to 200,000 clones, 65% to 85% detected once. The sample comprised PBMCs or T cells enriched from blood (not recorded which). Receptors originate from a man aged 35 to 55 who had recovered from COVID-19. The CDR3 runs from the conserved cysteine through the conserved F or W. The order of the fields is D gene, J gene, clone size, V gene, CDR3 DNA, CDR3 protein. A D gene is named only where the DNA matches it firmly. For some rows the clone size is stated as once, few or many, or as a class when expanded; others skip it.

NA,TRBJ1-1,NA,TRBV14,TGTGCCAGCAGGGGCTTAACTGAAGCTTTCTTT,CASRGLTEAFF
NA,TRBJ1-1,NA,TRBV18,TGTGCCAGCTCTTGGACAGATATGAACACTGAAGCTTTCTTT,CASSWTDMNTEAFF
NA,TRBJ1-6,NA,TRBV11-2,TGTGCCAGCAGCTCCAGGGTCTATAATTCACCCCTCCACTTT,CASSSRVYNSPLHF
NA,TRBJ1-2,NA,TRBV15,TGTGCCACCAGCCAGGTCAACTATGGCTACACCTTC,CATSQVNYGYTF
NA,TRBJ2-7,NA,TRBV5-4,TGTGCCAGCAGCTTGGCCCTAACAGGGGAGCAGTACTTC,CASSLALTGEQYF
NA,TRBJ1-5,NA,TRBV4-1,TGCGCCAGCAGCCAAGAGTCGGGTCAGCCCCAGCATTTT,CASSQESGQPQHF
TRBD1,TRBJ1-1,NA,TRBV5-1,TGCGCCAGCAGCCAAGCCGGGACAGGGTACATGAACACTGAAGCTTTCTTT,CASSQAGTGYMNTEAFF
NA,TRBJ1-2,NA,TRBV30,TGTGCCTGGAGTGTACTCGCGGGGAACTATGGCTACACCTTC,CAWSVLAGNYGYTF
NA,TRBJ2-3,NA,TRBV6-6,TGTGCCAGCAGTACCGACAGGAATCGGGGCACAGATACGCAGTATTTT,CASSTDRNRGTDTQYF
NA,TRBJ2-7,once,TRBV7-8,TGTGCCAGCAGCTTAGGGTTCGCCCCTACCCACTACGAGCAGTACTTC,CASSLGFAPTHYEQYF
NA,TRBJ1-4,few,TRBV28,TGTGCCAGCAGCACTGCCGATGAAAAACTGTTTTTT,CASSTADEKLFF
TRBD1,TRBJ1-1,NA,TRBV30,TGTGCCTGGACCACCCGGACAGGACTGAACACTGAAGCTTTCTTT,CAWTTRTGLNTEAFF
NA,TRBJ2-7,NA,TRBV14,TGTGCCAGCAGCCAAGTCGGTTACGAGCAGTACTTC,CASSQVGYEQYF
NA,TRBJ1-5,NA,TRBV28,TGTGCCAGCAGCCCTGGAGAACAGCCCCAGCATTTT,CASSPGEQPQHF
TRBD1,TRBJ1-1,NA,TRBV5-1,TGCGCCAGCAGCCTACAGGGGGCCCAGGACACTGAAGCTTTCTTT,CASSLQGAQDTEAFF
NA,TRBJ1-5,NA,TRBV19,TGTGCCAGTAGTATACTGGGCGGCAATCAGCCCCAGCATTTT,CASSILGGNQPQHF
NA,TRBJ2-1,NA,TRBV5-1,TGCGCCAGCAGCTTAGCAGGGAAGGGCAATGAGCAGTTCTTC,CASSLAGKGNEQFF
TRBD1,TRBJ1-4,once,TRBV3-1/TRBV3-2,TGTGCCAGCAGTCGACGCGGCAGGGGGCTCGAAAAACTGTTTTTT,CASSRRGRGLEKLFF
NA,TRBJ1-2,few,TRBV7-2,TGTGCCAGCAGCTCCCTAGGGGGGGTTGAGGGTAACTATGGCTACACCTTC,CASSSLGGVEGNYGYTF
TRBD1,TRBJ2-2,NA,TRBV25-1,TGTGCCAGCAGTGATCCCGGGACAGGGGTCGGCGGGGAGCTGTTTTTT,CASSDPGTGVGGELFF
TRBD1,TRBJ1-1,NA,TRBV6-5,TGTGCCAGCAGCCCCGAGGGACAGGGCTTAAAAGCTTTCTTT,CASSPEGQGLKAFF
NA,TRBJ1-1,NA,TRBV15,TGTGCCACCAGCAGAGATCGGTCCAATTTCGCTGAAGCTTTCTTT,CATSRDRSNFAEAFF
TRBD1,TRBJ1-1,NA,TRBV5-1,TGCGCCAGCAGCTTTGGGACAGGAGGGCCGAACACTGAAGCTTTCTTT,CASSFGTGGPNTEAFF
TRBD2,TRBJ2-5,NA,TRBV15,TGTGCCACCAGCAGTCCCGGGACTAGCGGGGGGGCGACTGAGACCCAGTACTTC,CATSSPGTSGGATETQYF
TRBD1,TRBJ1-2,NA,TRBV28,TGTGCCAGCAGTTCCCCCGGGACAGGGGGCGGCGGCTACACCTTC,CASSSPGTGGGGYTF
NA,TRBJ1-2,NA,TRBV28,TGTGCCAGCACCCCCGTTGGTAATCGTCCCGGGACAAAAAACTATGGCTACACCTTC,CASTPVGNRPGTKNYGYTF
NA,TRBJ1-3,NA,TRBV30,TGTGCCTGGTCTAACAGGGTGGCGGACACCATATATTTT,CAWSNRVADTIYF
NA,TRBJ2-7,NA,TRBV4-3,TGCGCCAGCAGCCAAGATGTCCGGTCGTGGGAGCAGTACTTC,CASSQDVRSWEQYF
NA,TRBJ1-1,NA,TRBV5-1,TGCGCCAGCAGCTTGCAGTCGCGGATGAACACTGAAGCTTTCTTT,CASSLQSRMNTEAFF
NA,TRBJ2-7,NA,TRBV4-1,TGCGCCAGCAGCCAATTCTCACTGGGTCGGAGCTCCTACGAGCAGTACTTC,CASSQFSLGRSSYEQYF
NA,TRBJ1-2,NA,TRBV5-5,TGTGCCAGCAACGACGGGGGTAGGAGGGCGAACTATGGCTACACCTTC,CASNDGGRRANYGYTF
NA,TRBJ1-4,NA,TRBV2,TGTGCCAGCATGTGGGAGGCAGGGCTGGAAAAACTGTTTTTT,CASMWEAGLEKLFF
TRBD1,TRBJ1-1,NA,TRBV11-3,TGTGCCAGCAGCGGAGGGACAGCCTCGGGTCCTTTCTTT,CASSGGTASGPFF
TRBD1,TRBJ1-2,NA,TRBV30,TGTGCCTGGAGTGTACGAGGAGGGACAGGGCACTATGGCTACACCTTC,CAWSVRGGTGHYGYTF
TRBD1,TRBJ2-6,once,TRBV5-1,TGCGCCAGCAGCCCTTCCACCCCTGGACAGGGGTCCCTAAGATCTGGGGCCAACGTCCTGACTTTC,CASSPSTPGQGSLRSGANVLTF
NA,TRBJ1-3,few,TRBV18,TGTGCCAGCTCACCGAGAAGTATCTCTGGAAACACCATATATTTT,CASSPRSISGNTIYF
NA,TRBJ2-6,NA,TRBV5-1,TGCGCCAGCAGCTTGGATTCTTCTGGGGCCAACGTCCTGACTTTC,CASSLDSSGANVLTF
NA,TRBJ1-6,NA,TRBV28,TGTGCCAGCTTACAGGGCCCCGATTCACCCCTCCACTTT,CASLQGPDSPLHF
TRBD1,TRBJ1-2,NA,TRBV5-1,TGCGCCAGCAGCATTGCCGGGACAGGGGTCGGCTACACCTTC,CASSIAGTGVGYTF
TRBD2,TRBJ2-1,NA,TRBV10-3,TGTGCCATCAGTGAAGGGGCGGGGGTAAGGAATGAGCAGTTCTTC,CAISEGAGVRNEQFF
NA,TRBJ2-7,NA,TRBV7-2,TGTGCCAGCAGCTTAGCGGAGGTCTCCTACGAGCAGTACTTC,CASSLAEVSYEQYF
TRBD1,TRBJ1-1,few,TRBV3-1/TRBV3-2,TGTGCCAGCAGCTCAGGGGGCCCAACTGAAGCTTTCTTT,CASSSGGPTEAFF
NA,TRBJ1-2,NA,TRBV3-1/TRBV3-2,TGTGCCAGCAGCCAAGATCAAGCCTATGGCTACACCTTC,CASSQDQAYGYTF
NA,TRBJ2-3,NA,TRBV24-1,TGTGCCACCAGTGATTTAGACATCACAGATACGCAGTATTTT,CATSDLDITDTQYF
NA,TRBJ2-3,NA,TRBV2,TGTGCCAGCACGAGATCAGATACGCAGTATTTT,CASTRSDTQYF
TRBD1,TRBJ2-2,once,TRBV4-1,TGCGCCAGCAGCCAAGATCCTGGACAGGGGGCTGGCGGGGAGCTGTTTTTT,CASSQDPGQGAGGELFF
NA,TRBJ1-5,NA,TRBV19,TGTGCCAGTAGTATAGCAGGGTACAATCAGCCCCAGCATTTT,CASSIAGYNQPQHF
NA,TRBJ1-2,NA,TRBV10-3,TGTGCCATCAGTGAGTCGGTCGTATTGGGCTTTAACTATGGCTACACCTTC,CAISESVVLGFNYGYTF
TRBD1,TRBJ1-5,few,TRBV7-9,TGTGCCAGCAGCTCCGGAGGGACAGCTGGACAGCCCCAGCATTTT,CASSSGGTAGQPQHF
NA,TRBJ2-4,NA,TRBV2,TGTGCCAGCAGTGAGGAGCGGTCCAAAAACATTCAGTACTTC,CASSEERSKNIQYF
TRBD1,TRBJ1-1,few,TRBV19,TGTGCCAGTAGTCCCGTAGGACAGGGGGGGACTGAAGCTTTCTTT,CASSPVGQGGTEAFF
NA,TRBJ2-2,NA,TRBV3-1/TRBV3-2,TGTGCCAGCAGCCGGTTTCAGACCGGGGAGCTGTTTTTT,CASSRFQTGELFF
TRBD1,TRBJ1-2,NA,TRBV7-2,TGTGCCAGCAGCTCGGGACAGTCAACTAACTATGGCTACACCTTC,CASSSGQSTNYGYTF
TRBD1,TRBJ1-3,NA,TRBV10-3,TGTGCCATCAGGGAACCGGGACAGTTGTCCGGAAACACCATATATTTT,CAIREPGQLSGNTIYF